The 12 T cell receptor beta chains below all came from one sample that was sequenced in a study of blood T cell repertoires in COVID-19. TCRdb keeps only in-frame clones here, not all; method: immunoSEQ multiplex PCR. The data show approximately 200,000 clones, with about 80% seen just once and around 2% held by the top ten. Sequencing was done on a sample of PBMCs or T cells enriched from blood (not recorded which). The origin of the receptors is a man aged 60 to 75 who had recovered from COVID-19.

The chain employs TRBV7-3 and TRBJ2-3, with 8 nucleotides matching TRBD1. V shed 4 bases, J shed 6 bases, and the junction held 6 bases outside the gene matches. The CDR3 has 14 residues. Germline V CDR1 and CDR2: SGHTA, FQGTGA. The CDR3 loop reads CASSYGTGFDTQYF. CDR3 in DNA: TGTGCCAGCAGCTATGGGACAGGTTTCGATACGCAGTATTTT. The full variable domain, rest sourced from reference TRBV7-3 and TRBJ2-3, is GAGVSQTPSNKVTEKGKYVELRCDPISGHTALYWYRQSLGQGPEFLIYFQGTGAADDSGLPNDRFFAVRPEGSVSTLKIQRTERGDSAVYLCASSYGTGFDTQYFGPGTRLTVL.

J is TRBJ2-1 and V is TRBV5-1, with 10 bases aligning to TRBD1. The V and J ends lost 4 bases and 6 bases, in that order; junction bases with no gene match: 7. Germline V gene lookup returns CDR1 SGHRS and CDR2 YFSETQ. The length of the CDR3 is 15 residues. The chain's CDR3 is CASSRAGTGANEQFF. In DNA form, the CDR3 reads TGCGCCAGCAGCCGAGCCGGGACAGGGGCCAATGAGCAGTTCTTC.

The chain is built from TRBV19 and TRBJ1-2; perhaps TRBD1 as D (5 bases). The CDR3 consists of 15 residues. Germline lookup yields CDR1 LNHDA and CDR2 SQIVND (reference sequence). Trimming stripped 3 bases from V and 9 bases from J, with 20 bases between. CDR3 amino acids: CASSIRGDEEESYTF. DNA for the CDR3: TGTGCCAGTAGTATCCGGGGGGATGAGGAGGAAAGCTACACCTTC.

The chain has TRBV5-6 and TRBJ2-2, with 10 bases aligning to TRBD2. V shed 3 bases, J shed 4 bases, and the junction held 12 bases outside the gene matches. This CDR3 is 18 amino acids long. In germline, CDR1 is SGHDT, CDR2 YYEEEE. The chain's CDR3 is CASSSRRLAGVGTGELFF. In DNA, the CDR3 is TGTGCCAGCAGCTCGCGCCGGCTAGCGGGGGTGGGCACCGGGGAGCTGTTTTTT. The full variable domain, its missing parts supplied by reference TRBV5-6 and TRBJ2-2, is DAGVTQSPTHLIKTRGQQVTLRCSPKSGHDTVSWYQQALGQGPQFIFQYYEEEERQRGNFPDRFSGHQFPNYSSELNVNALLLGDSALYLCASSSRRLAGVGTGELFFGEGSRLTVL.

The gene calls are TRBV11-2 and TRBJ2-5, with TRBD2 matching over 7 bases. V was clipped by 4 bases and J by 3 bases; unmatched bases: 5. The CDR3 has 14 residues. CDR1 and CDR2 (germline): SGHAT, FQNNGV. CDR3 nucleotides: TGTGCCAGCAGCTACCGGGGGGAAGAAGAGACCCAGTACTTC. Translating gives CASSYRGEEETQYF.

In nucleotides, the CDR3 is TGTGCCAGCAGCTCCCAGGGGAATCAGCCCCAGCATTTT. Its translation: CASSSQGNQPQHF. The gene calls are TRBV5-5 and TRBJ1-5; possibly TRBD1 for D (6 bases). V lost 3 bases, J lost 4 bases, and 8 bases lay in between. CDR3 length equals 13 residues. CDR1 and CDR2 from the germline V gene are SGHKS and YYEKEE (reference sequence).

The chain carries TRBV4-1 and TRBJ1-5; TRBD1 matches at 8 bases. After removal of 0 bases from V and 7 bases from J, the junction contained 5 bases not matched to a gene. This CDR3 has 15 amino acids. From germline, CDR1 is MGHRA and CDR2 YSYEKL. Here the CDR3 reads CASSQDSGGGQPQHF. The DNA of the CDR3 is TGCGCCAGCAGCCAAGATTCAGGGGGCGGGCAGCCCCAGCATTTT.

The chain is built from TRBV5-1 and TRBJ1-2, with D perhaps matching TRBD1 (5 bases). Trimming removed 6 bases from V and 0 bases from J, with 12 bases in between. Germline V CDR1 and CDR2: SGHRS, YFSETQ. The CDR3 length is 14 residues. The CDR3 is CASTKTEANYGYTF. Here the CDR3 DNA reads TGCGCCAGCACCAAGACAGAAGCTAACTATGGCTACACCTTC.

CDR3 sequence: CASSLRGTGYTEAFF. CDR3 DNA sequence: TGTGCCAGCAGCTTGCGTGGCACGGGTTACACTGAAGCTTTCTTT. This rearrangement joins TRBV5-6 to TRBJ1-1; D gene ambiguous. The CDR3 is 15 residues long. Trimming shortened V by 1 base and J by 3 bases, and 13 bases separated the two germline ends. From germline, CDR1 is SGHDT and CDR2 YYEEEE.

A single count supports this clone. The chain links TRBV7-9 to TRBJ1-3; the D is unclear. The V end was cut by 4 bases, the J end by 1 base, with 14 bases between. The CDR3 runs 16 residues. Per the germline V gene, CDR1 is SEHNR and CDR2 is FQNEAQ (reference sequence). DNA of the CDR3: TGTGCCAGCAGCTCAGTCTCTCCCGGGTCTGGAAACACCATATATTTT. It codes for CASSSVSPGSGNTIYF.

About this clone: At the DNA level, this CDR3 is encoded by other sequences in the same sample as well. The chain couples TRBV5-1 to TRBJ2-2; 8 nucleotides agree with TRBD1. The CDR3 contains 15 residues. After removal of 2 bases from V and 1 base from J, the junction contained 1 base not matched to a gene. CDR1 SGHRS and CDR2 YFSETQ come from the germline V gene. This CDR3 reads CASSLGTGNTGELFF. CDR3 nucleotides: TGCGCCAGCAGCTTAGGGACAGGGAACACCGGGGAGCTGTTTTTT.

The chain recombines TRBV27 with TRBJ2-6, with TRBD1 matching over 10 bases. Germline V gene sequence: CDR1 MNHEY, CDR2 SMNVEV (reference sequence). The CDR3 totals 20 residues. V was pared by 3 bases and J by 0 bases, with 11 bases of the junction left unmatched. The chain's CDR3 is CASSLRGTGTGVSGANVLTF. CDR3 nucleotides: TGTGCCAGCAGTTTGCGGGGTACCGGGACAGGGGTCTCTGGGGCCAACGTCCTGACTTTC.